Listed below are T cell receptor beta chains from one sample, sequenced in a study of CD8+ T cells in alopecia areata. TCRdb's copy holds only in-frame clones and misses some; the assay was immunoSEQ multiplex PCR. This table holds 85,000 to 110,000 clones, around 59% found once. Sequencing input: CD4+ T cells sorted from blood. All receptors derive from a human donor in good health. CDR3s include the opening cysteine and the closing phenylalanine or tryptophan. The order of the fields is D gene, J gene, clone size, V gene, CDR3 protein, CDR3 DNA. The D gene is left open where the match is weak. A clone size is listed for some rows: how often the clone was seen (once, few, many), or a class if it is expanded.

>TRBD1|TRBJ1-5|.|TRBV5-1
CASSLGDSRNQPQHF
TGCGCCAGCAGCTTGGGGGACAGCCGCAATCAGCCCCAGCATTTT
>TRBD1|TRBJ1-1|.|TRBV5-4
CASSFFGTGGTEAFF
TGCGCCAGCAGCTTCTTCGGGACAGGGGGGACTGAAGCTTTCTTT
>.|TRBJ1-6|.|TRBV5-1
CASTPVGVGNSPLHF
TGCGCCAGCACTCCGGTGGGCGTTGGGAATTCACCCCTCCACTTT
>TRBD1|TRBJ2-7|.|TRBV2
CASSLGQGGHEQYF
TGTGCCAGTTCCCTAGGACAGGGGGGGCACGAGCAGTACTTC
>.|TRBJ2-5|few|TRBV10-3
CAISEQGVETQYF
TGTGCCATCAGTGAGCAAGGGGTGGAGACCCAGTACTTC
>.|TRBJ1-1|once|TRBV15
CATSRDLRAFF
TGTGCCACCAGCAGAGATCTTCGAGCTTTCTTT
>TRBD1|TRBJ1-2|.|TRBV29-1
CSVEKTGGTRNYGYTF
TGCAGCGTTGAAAAGACAGGGGGCACAAGAAACTATGGCTACACCTTC
>TRBD2|TRBJ2-7|few|TRBV7-2
CASSFTLAGGPYEQYF
TGTGCCAGCAGCTTTACTCTAGCGGGGGGGCCCTACGAGCAGTACTTC
>.|TRBJ1-2|.|TRBV28
CASLTSHYGYTF
TGTGCCAGCTTGACGTCCCACTATGGCTACACCTTC
>.|TRBJ1-1|.|TRBV5-1
CASSLAVRSRIAEAFF
TGCGCCAGCAGCTTGGCCGTCCGATCCCGAATTGCTGAAGCTTTCTTT
>.|TRBJ2-1|few|TRBV4-2
CASSSRYNEQFF
TGTGCCAGCAGCTCCCGATACAATGAGCAGTTCTTC
>TRBD2|TRBJ2-5|.|TRBV30
CASRRGDWARETQYF
TGTGCCAGCCGACGGGGGGATTGGGCCCGAGAGACCCAGTACTTC
>TRBD1|TRBJ2-1|.|TRBV7-3
CASSPTGDNEQFF
TGTGCCAGCAGCCCCACAGGGGACAATGAGCAGTTCTTC
>.|TRBJ2-6|.|TRBV29-1
CSVAQGSGANVLTF
TGCAGCGTCGCCCAGGGCTCTGGGGCCAACGTCCTGACTTTC
>.|TRBJ1-1|.|TRBV30
CAWILWGSEAFF
TGTGCCTGGATTTTGTGGGGGAGTGAAGCTTTCTTT
>.|TRBJ2-7|.|TRBV15
CATSRDVNPSYEQYF
TGTGCCACCAGCAGAGACGTCAACCCCTCCTACGAGCAGTACTTC
>TRBD2|TRBJ2-2|.|TRBV5-1
CASSLPPPRLATPGVTGELFF
TGCGCCAGCAGCTTGCCTCCCCCCCGACTAGCCACGCCAGGTGTCACCGGGGAGCTGTTTTTT
>TRBD1|TRBJ2-7|.|TRBV10-3
CAISRQGTSYEQYF
TGTGCCATCAGTCGACAGGGGACCTCCTACGAGCAGTACTTC
>.|TRBJ2-7|once|TRBV20-1
CSARTSYEQYF
TGCAGTGCTCGAACGTCCTACGAGCAGTACTTC
>.|TRBJ1-1|.|TRBV29-1
CSVKGGATEAFF
TGCAGCGTAAAGGGGGGGGCCACTGAAGCTTTCTTT
>TRBD1|TRBJ2-3|.|TRBV29-1
CSVEWGTGGADTQYF
TGCAGCGTTGAATGGGGGACAGGGGGCGCAGATACGCAGTATTTT
>TRBD1|TRBJ2-5|.|TRBV29-1
CSVGKGQGETQYF
TGCAGCGTGGGAAAAGGACAGGGCGAGACCCAGTACTTC
>.|TRBJ1-3|few|TRBV5-5
CASSLAGTPGNTIYF
TGTGCCAGCAGCTTGGCCGGGACTCCTGGAAACACCATATATTTT
>.|TRBJ2-7|.|TRBV21-1
CASWSAVNYEQYF
TGTGCCAGCTGGTCAGCGGTTAACTACGAGCAGTACTTC
>.|TRBJ1-2|few|TRBV29-1
CSVSPDRLATF
TGCAGCGTAAGCCCCGACAGGCTAGCAACCTTC
>TRBD2|TRBJ2-2|few|TRBV19
CASHWEGNTGELFF
TGTGCCAGCCACTGGGAGGGCAACACCGGGGAGCTGTTTTTT
>.|TRBJ1-1|.|TRBV2
CASRNTEAFF
TGTGCCAGCAGGAACACTGAAGCTTTCTTT
>.|TRBJ2-5|.|TRBV7-7
CASSLAPGETQYF
TGTGCTAGCAGCTTAGCGCCGGGAGAGACCCAGTACTTC
>.|TRBJ1-5|.|TRBV30
CAWSVSSNQPQHF
TGTGCCTGGAGTGTATCTAGCAATCAGCCCCAGCATTTT
>.|TRBJ1-1|few|TRBV5-1
CASSPIEGGNTEAFF
TGCGCCAGCAGCCCCATCGAGGGGGGAAATACTGAAGCTTTCTTT
>TRBD1|TRBJ2-5|.|TRBV7-9
CASSSGQPRGTQYF
TGTGCCAGCAGCTCGGGACAGCCCCGGGGGACCCAGTACTTC
>.|TRBJ2-7|.|TRBV2
CASSLGWYEQYF
TGTGCCAGCAGTTTGGGTTGGTACGAGCAGTACTTC
>.|TRBJ2-3|.|TRBV5-4
CASSLGRGLSTDTQYF
TGTGCCAGCAGCTTGGGGCGGGGCCTTAGCACAGATACGCAGTATTTT
>.|TRBJ1-5|.|TRBV6-1
CASSGDGESNQPQHF
TGTGCCAGCAGTGGGGACGGAGAGAGCAATCAGCCCCAGCATTTT
>.|TRBJ2-7|.|TRBV15
CATSFRGYSYEQYF
TGTGCCACCAGCTTCAGGGGTTACTCCTACGAGCAGTACTTC
>TRBD1|TRBJ2-5|few|TRBV29-1
CSVTTGVQETQYF
TGCAGCGTAACTACAGGGGTCCAAGAGACCCAGTACTTC
>TRBD1|TRBJ1-3|few|TRBV25-1
CASSSYRGPGNTIYF
TGTGCCAGCAGTTCATACAGGGGGCCGGGAAACACCATATATTTT
>.|TRBJ2-2|once|TRBV27
CASARTTLNTGELFF
TGTGCCAGCGCTCGGACAACCCTGAACACCGGGGAGCTGTTTTTT
>.|TRBJ1-6|.|TRBV5-1
CASSLDGISPLHF
TGCGCCAGCAGCTTGGACGGGATTTCACCCCTCCACTTT
>TRBD1|TRBJ2-3|few|TRBV7-9
CASSLSGDRTDTQYF
TGTGCCAGCAGCCTATCCGGGGACAGAACAGATACGCAGTATTTT
>.|TRBJ2-1|few|TRBV29-1
CSARTLRNEQFF
TGCAGCGCCAGGACCCTGCGCAATGAGCAGTTCTTC
>TRBD1|TRBJ1-2|.|TRBV18
CASSSDRDIGYTF
TGTGCCAGCTCATCGGACAGGGACATAGGCTACACCTTC
>TRBD1|TRBJ1-4|.|TRBV30
CAWSGTGTANEKLFF
TGTGCCTGGAGTGGGACCGGGACAGCTAATGAAAAACTGTTTTTT
>.|TRBJ1-2|.|TRBV10-3
CAISESPGIPLGYTF
TGTGCCATCAGTGAGTCACCGGGAATTCCCCTGGGCTACACCTTC
>.|TRBJ2-3|.|TRBV5-1
CASRWTAEDTQYF
TGCGCCAGCAGGTGGACAGCCGAAGATACGCAGTATTTT
>.|TRBJ2-7|once|TRBV27
CASSLSFSGRGEQYF
TGTGCCAGCAGTTTATCTTTCTCGGGGCGGGGCGAGCAGTACTTC
>.|TRBJ2-3|.|TRBV4-1
CASSQDPASGDTQYF
TGCGCCAGCAGCCAAGATCCGGCTTCAGGAGATACGCAGTATTTT